This T cell receptor (beta chain) is drawn from a study of T cells after yellow fever vaccination. Study results and limitations: High-abundance clonotypes from the bulk population could contaminate FACS-sorted repertoires.

This CDR3 spans 16 amino acids. Germline CDR1 is MDHEN and CDR2 is SYDVKM. Between the trimmed V and J ends, which lost 6 bases and 5 bases, there was a span of 23 bases. A universal primer site and UMIs were added as TCR cDNA was made by 5'RACE template switching. MiXCR, run by TCRdb on the 5' RACE reads, gives a single entry per CDR3 protein. The sample yields 200,000 to 300,000 distinct CDR3 sequences, roughly 6.2% seen once. This clonotype was observed a handful of times. Its antigen is as yet unknown. The clonotype originates from a man aged 30 to 39 who received the YFV17D yellow fever vaccine. J is TRBJ2-7 and V is TRBV28; D gene ambiguous. The material was CD4+ T cells sorted from PBMCs, obtained on the day of the yellow fever booster vaccination. Here the CDR3 reads CASSQGPRSVWDEQYF. The CDR3 DNA is TGTGCCAGCAGCCAAGGTCCCCGGTCGGTGTGGGACGAGCAGTACTTC.